The TCR beta chain under discussion was sequenced for a study of OX40 agonist ivuxolimab in advanced cancers. Study-wide context: Three patients, one with hepatocellular carcinoma and two with cutaneous melanoma, achieved partial responses.

Prior autoimmune disease or systemic immunosuppression barred patients. Produced via immunoSEQ multiplex PCR; TCRdb's table is partial and in-frame only. Among tens of thousands of clones listed, 92% were seen once. This CDR3 comprises 16 residues. The V end lost 2 bases, the J end lost 3 bases, and 17 bases lay between the germline ends. Germline V gene sequence: CDR1 GTSNPN, CDR2 SVGIG (reference sequence). This clone was seen once. V usage is TRBV30 and J usage is TRBJ1-3; no clear D gene. The source is an adult with an advanced solid tumor such as melanoma, head and neck, liver or kidney cancer. The sample consisted of CD4+ or CD8+ T cells sorted from blood, taken in a trial of the OX40 agonist ivuxolimab. CDR3 DNA: TGTGCCTGGAGTCTTAGGTCGGGTTATTTTGGAAACACCATATATTTT. Translating gives CAWSLRSGYFGNTIYF.